Below are 12 T cell receptor beta chains sequenced from a single sample in a study of blood T cell repertoires in COVID-19. Method: immunoSEQ multiplex PCR; TCRdb's copy keeps in-frame clones and lacks some. The sample consists of 200,000 or so clones, about 80% of them appearing once. The sample consisted of peripheral blood. These receptors all come from a human donor with acute or convalescent COVID-19. The donor label of this sample is uncertain.

V is TRBV5-6 and J is TRBJ2-1, with 8 bases matching TRBD2. Germline CDR1 SGHDT, CDR2 YYEEEE. The ends lost 2 bases at V and 6 bases at J; junction bases unmatched: 4. This CDR3 spans 14 amino acids. The CDR3, as DNA: TGTGCCAGCAGCTTAAGCGGGAGTGTCAATGAGCAGTTCTTC. Translating gives CASSLSGSVNEQFF.

The J gene is TRBJ1-5, the V gene TRBV28, with a possible D match to TRBD1 (6 bases). The CDR3 runs to 15 residues. The germline V gene encodes CDR1 MDHEN and CDR2 SYDVKM. The V end was cut by 2 bases, the J end by 5 bases, with 13 bases between. The CDR3 here is CASSLGGHNYQPQHF. The CDR3 nucleotides are TGTGCCAGCAGTTTAGGGGGACATAATTATCAGCCCCAGCATTTT.

The chain has TRBV30 and TRBJ1-2, with a tentative D call TRBD1 (6 bases). The V gene lost 5 bases and the J gene lost 2 bases, with 9 bases spanning the gap. Germline V CDR1 and CDR2: GTSNPN, SVGIG (reference sequence). The length of the CDR3 is 12 residues. The DNA of the CDR3 is TGTGCCTGGTGGGGACAAAACTATGGCTACACCTTC. The encoded protein is CAWWGQNYGYTF.

V gene TRBV5-1 combines with J gene TRBJ2-3; 10 nucleotides line up with TRBD2. The CDR3 length is 17 residues. CDR1 and CDR2 (germline): SGHRS, YFSETQ. V was pared by 4 bases and J by 4 bases, with 12 bases of the junction left unmatched. CDR3 nucleotides: TGCGCCAGCAGCCCCCAGGGACTAGCGACCGGCCCAGATACGCAGTATTTT. The encoded protein is CASSPQGLATGPDTQYF.

This clone was counted only a few times. The chain carries TRBV10-3 and TRBJ1-2, with 8 positions matching TRBD1. Germline V lookup: CDR1 ENHRY, CDR2 SYGVKD. With V trimmed by 3 bases and J by 6 bases, 6 bases remained unmatched. This CDR3 is built from 14 residues. The CDR3 here is CAISESDRADGYTF. The CDR3 bases are TGTGCCATCAGTGAATCGGACAGGGCGGATGGCTACACCTTC.

This chain links TRBV28 with TRBJ1-2, with D perhaps TRBD1 (6 bases). This CDR3 is 14 amino acids long. CDR1 is MDHEN, CDR2 SYDVKM, per germline. V lost 6 bases and J 7 bases, leaving 18 bases between the germline ends. The CDR3 here is CASSLGQKSGGYTF. In DNA form, the CDR3 reads TGTGCCAGCAGCCTCGGACAGAAAAGCGGTGGCTACACCTTC.

The chain carries TRBV6-2 or TRBV6-3 and TRBJ1-5; D remains unclear. Germline CDR1 MNHEY, CDR2 SVGEGT. CDR3 length: 12 amino acids. V was clipped by 1 base and J by 9 bases, with 7 bases between them. This CDR3 is CASSYLGGPQHF. CDR3 DNA: TGTGCCAGCAGTTACTTGGGAGGGCCCCAGCATTTT.

J is TRBJ1-6 and V is TRBV4-2; 7 bases are a match to TRBD1. The CDR3 extends over 16 amino acids. Germline V gene sequence: CDR1 LGHNA, CDR2 YNFKEQ. Germline trimming cut 6 bases from V and 2 bases from J; bases unmatched to any gene: 7. CDR3 coding DNA: TGTGCCAGCAGTGCACAGGGGATTCCCTATAATTCACCCCTCCACTTT. As protein: CASSAQGIPYNSPLHF.

The CDR3 sequence: CASSYSTSVTYNEQFF. The CDR3 DNA sequence: TGTGCCAGCAGTTACTCGACTAGCGTCACGTACAATGAGCAGTTCTTC. The V and J genes are TRBV6-5 and TRBJ2-1, with 8 bases identical to TRBD2. Germline CDR1 is MNHEY and CDR2 is SVGAGI. The V gene end was trimmed by 0 bases and the J gene end by 4 bases; junction bases not matched to a gene: 5. There are 16 residues in the CDR3.

CDR3 bases: TGTGCCAGCAGTTCCCGAAGGAGGGCTAGCGGGAGGGCAGATACGCAGTATTTT. It encodes CASSSRRRASGRADTQYF. J is TRBJ2-3 and V is TRBV27; 12 nucleotides align to TRBD2. V dropped 4 bases and J dropped 4; count of bases not matched to a gene: 12. This CDR3 comprises 18 residues. CDR1 MNHEY and CDR2 SMNVEV come from the germline V gene (reference sequence).

This rearrangement joins TRBV7-3 to TRBJ1-2, with TRBD1 identical over 10 bases. The germline V gene has CDR1 SGHTA and CDR2 FQGTGA. Losses at the gene ends were 5 bases for V and 1 base for J; bases not matched to a gene: 4. The CDR3 spans 15 residues. CDR3 loop: CASSPGTGVNYGYTF. The CDR3, as DNA: TGTGCCAGCAGCCCTGGGACAGGGGTTAACTATGGCTACACCTTC.

This clone was found once. The rearrangement uses TRBV7-3 and TRBJ2-7; 10 bases line up with TRBD1. Looked up from germline, CDR1 is SGHTA and CDR2 is FQGTGA. The V segment lost 3 bases and the J segment 1 base; nucleotides outside the gene matches: 0. The CDR3 is 14 residues long. CDR3 amino acids: CASSLDRGSYEQYF. DNA for the CDR3: TGTGCCAGCAGCTTGGACAGGGGGTCCTACGAGCAGTACTTC.